This is a list of T cell receptor beta chains from one sample in a study of T cell responses to AZD1222 COVID-19 vaccine. Measured with immunoSEQ multiplex PCR; TCRdb has only the in-frame clones, and not every one. The profile shows some 140,000 clones, around 90% of them singletons. Source: peripheral blood, taken on day 0 of AZD1222 vaccination. The receptors were gathered from an adult in good health. CDR3s include the opening cysteine and the closing phenylalanine or tryptophan. A D gene is named only where the DNA matches it firmly. Part of the rows lack a size; the others show once, few, many or a class for expanded clones.

NA,NA,TRBJ1-2,TRBV25-1,CASSAPYGAANYGYTF,TGTGCCAGCAGTGCCCCCTACGGGGCTGCTAACTATGGCTACACCTTC
NA,NA,TRBJ2-2,TRBV5-1,CASSYQGGANTGELFF,TGCGCCAGCAGCTACCAGGGGGGCGCGAACACCGGGGAGCTGTTTTTT
NA,NA,TRBJ2-7,TRBV6-6,CASRLLVGNEQYF,TGTGCCAGCCGGCTACTAGTTGGCAACGAGCAGTACTTC
TRBD2,NA,TRBJ2-1,TRBV19,CASSLKPGLAGEQFF,TGTGCCAGTAGCCTGAAACCGGGACTAGCTGGTGAGCAGTTCTTC
NA,few,TRBJ2-1,TRBV19,CASSAPLRELFSNEQFF,TGTGCCAGTAGTGCCCCGTTACGGGAGCTATTTAGCAATGAGCAGTTCTTC
NA,NA,TRBJ2-6,TRBV5-4,CATKGGSGANVLTF,TGTGCCACCAAGGGGGGCTCTGGGGCCAACGTCCTGACTTTC
NA,NA,TRBJ2-7,TRBV13,CASSPAFEQYF,TGTGCCAGCAGCCCAGCTTTCGAGCAGTACTTC
TRBD1,NA,TRBJ2-3,TRBV30,CAWGTGEDTQYF,TGTGCCTGGGGGACAGGGGAAGATACGCAGTATTTT
NA,NA,TRBJ1-2,TRBV5-1,CASSLEGSAGLLRYGYTF,TGCGCCAGCAGCTTGGAGGGCTCGGCGGGGCTGTTGAGGTATGGCTACACCTTC
TRBD1,NA,TRBJ2-2,TRBV5-5,CASSLQMQGVKTGELFF,TGTGCCAGCAGCTTGCAAATGCAGGGGGTGAAGACCGGGGAGCTGTTTTTT
NA,NA,TRBJ2-7,TRBV5-1,CASSLDAAGLSYEQYF,TGCGCCAGCAGCTTGGATGCGGCGGGACTCTCCTACGAGCAGTACTTC
TRBD1,NA,TRBJ1-4,TRBV27,CASRVQGARVGKLFF,TGTGCCAGCAGGGTACAGGGGGCGCGGGTGGGAAAACTGTTTTTT
NA,few,TRBJ2-2,TRBV25-1,CASTGAIANTGELFF,TGTGCCAGCACAGGGGCGATAGCGAACACCGGGGAGCTGTTTTTT
NA,NA,TRBJ1-6,TRBV27,CASRPRQINSPLHF,TGTGCCAGCAGACCCAGACAGATTAATTCACCCCTCCACTTT
NA,NA,TRBJ1-2,TRBV6-2/TRBV6-3,CASSYGEASYGYTF,TGTGCCAGCAGTTACGGGGAGGCAAGCTATGGCTACACCTTC
NA,NA,TRBJ1-5,TRBV2,CASGGEGDSNQPQHF,TGTGCCAGCGGGGGTGAGGGAGACAGCAATCAGCCCCAGCATTTT
NA,NA,TRBJ1-2,TRBV28,CASSPNYGYTF,TGTGCCAGCTCGCCTAACTATGGCTACACCTTC